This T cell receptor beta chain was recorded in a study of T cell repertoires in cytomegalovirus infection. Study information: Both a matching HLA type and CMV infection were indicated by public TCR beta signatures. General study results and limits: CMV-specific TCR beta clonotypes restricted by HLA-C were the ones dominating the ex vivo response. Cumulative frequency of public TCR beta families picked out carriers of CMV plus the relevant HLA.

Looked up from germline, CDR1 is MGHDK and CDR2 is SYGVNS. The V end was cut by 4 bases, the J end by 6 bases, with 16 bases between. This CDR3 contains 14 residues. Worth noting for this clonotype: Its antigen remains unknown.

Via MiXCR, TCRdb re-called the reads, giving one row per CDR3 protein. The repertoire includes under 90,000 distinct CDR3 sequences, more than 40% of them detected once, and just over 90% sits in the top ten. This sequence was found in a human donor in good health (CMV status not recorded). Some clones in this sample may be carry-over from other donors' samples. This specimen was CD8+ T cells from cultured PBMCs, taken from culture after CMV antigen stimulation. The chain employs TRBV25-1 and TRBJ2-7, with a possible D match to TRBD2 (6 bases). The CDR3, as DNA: TGTGCCAGCAGTGGTAGCGGTACAAGGGCCGAGCAGTACTTC. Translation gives CASSGSGTRAEQYF.